The sequence of this T cell receptor beta chain was determined in a study of blood T cell repertoires in COVID-19. The germline V gene has CDR1 SQVTM and CDR2 ANQGSEA. V shed 6 bases and J 4 bases; nucleotides not matched to a gene: 7. The CDR3 is 13 amino acids. Clones were sequenced by immunoSEQ multiplex PCR, and TCRdb holds only the in-frame ones, with some missing. Here the sample spans about 110,000 clones, approximately 80% being singletons. The clonotype was recovered from a man in his 70s with acute or convalescent COVID-19. The rearrangement uses TRBV29-1 and TRBJ1-1; 8 bases line up with TRBD1. Sample: peripheral blood. CDR3 region: CSVYQGASTEAFF. In DNA, the CDR3 is TGCAGCGTCTATCAGGGGGCTAGCACTGAAGCTTTCTTT.